This is a list of T cell receptor beta chains from one sample in a study of cytomegalovirus exposure and HLA in healthy donors. Sequencing was performed with immunoSEQ multiplex PCR; in TCRdb, only in-frame clones are kept and a portion is missing. This repertoire shows roughly 160,000 clones, around 77% found once; its top ten account for around 2%. Sequenced input: PBMCs. These receptors originate from a man aged 45-65 years in good health and CMV-seropositive. Both conserved end residues are part of each CDR3. Each record gives: clone size, D gene, J gene, V gene, CDR3 protein, CDR3 DNA. D genes are given only for firm matches. Expanded clones get a size class; other rows say once, few or many, or leave the size out.

clone size: NA
D gene: TRBD2
J gene: TRBJ2-2
V gene: TRBV19
CDR3 protein: CASMMRAGTNTGELFF
CDR3 DNA: TGTGCCAGTATGATGCGAGCGGGAACGAACACCGGGGAGCTGTTTTTT

clone size: NA
D gene: NA
J gene: TRBJ1-5
V gene: TRBV9
CDR3 protein: CASSVDQGDQPQHF
CDR3 DNA: TGTGCCAGCAGCGTAGATCAAGGGGATCAGCCCCAGCATTTT

clone size: NA
D gene: NA
J gene: TRBJ2-3
V gene: TRBV10-1
CDR3 protein: CASSEVGGFTDTQYF
CDR3 DNA: TGCGCCAGCAGTGAGGTTGGAGGGTTTACAGATACGCAGTATTTT

clone size: NA
D gene: TRBD1
J gene: TRBJ2-6
V gene: TRBV28
CDR3 protein: CASTRGQGSGANVLTF
CDR3 DNA: TGTGCCAGCACCCGGGGACAGGGCTCTGGGGCCAACGTCCTGACTTTC

clone size: NA
D gene: TRBD1
J gene: TRBJ1-2
V gene: TRBV7-9
CDR3 protein: CASSSARGRRNYGYTF
CDR3 DNA: TGTGCCAGCAGCTCGGCCAGGGGGCGCCGTAACTATGGCTACACCTTC

clone size: NA
D gene: NA
J gene: TRBJ2-2
V gene: TRBV11-3
CDR3 protein: CASSQPGRTAVGELFF
CDR3 DNA: TGTGCCAGCAGCCAGCCGGGGAGGACTGCAGTCGGGGAGCTGTTTTTT

clone size: NA
D gene: TRBD1
J gene: TRBJ1-1
V gene: TRBV7-2
CDR3 protein: CASSSLDRGRISTEAFF
CDR3 DNA: TGTGCCAGCAGCTCCTTGGACAGGGGGCGAATAAGTACTGAAGCTTTCTTT

clone size: NA
D gene: TRBD1
J gene: TRBJ1-5
V gene: TRBV5-1
CDR3 protein: CASSLQGLSNQPQHF
CDR3 DNA: TGCGCCAGCAGCTTACAGGGGCTTAGCAATCAGCCCCAGCATTTT

clone size: NA
D gene: NA
J gene: TRBJ1-2
V gene: TRBV6-4
CDR3 protein: CASSESGPYGYTF
CDR3 DNA: TGTGCCAGCAGTGAGTCAGGGCCCTATGGCTACACCTTC

clone size: NA
D gene: NA
J gene: TRBJ2-7
V gene: TRBV29-1
CDR3 protein: CSVEVPVRRVPNTYEQYF
CDR3 DNA: NA

clone size: NA
D gene: TRBD1
J gene: TRBJ1-4
V gene: TRBV7-9
CDR3 protein: CASSVGDRGLFNEKLFF
CDR3 DNA: TGTGCCAGCAGCGTAGGGGACAGGGGGTTATTCAATGAAAAACTGTTTTTT

clone size: NA
D gene: NA
J gene: TRBJ1-1
V gene: TRBV18
CDR3 protein: CASSPRQVTNTEAFF
CDR3 DNA: TGTGCCAGCTCACCTAGACAGGTAACGAACACTGAAGCTTTCTTT

clone size: once
D gene: TRBD1
J gene: TRBJ2-7
V gene: TRBV5-1
CDR3 protein: CASSSTGTGSLEQYF
CDR3 DNA: TGCGCCAGCAGCTCCACCGGGACAGGGAGCCTCGAGCAGTACTTC

clone size: NA
D gene: NA
J gene: TRBJ2-7
V gene: TRBV5-1
CDR3 protein: CASKEQIASYEQYF
CDR3 DNA: TGCGCCAGCAAAGAACAGATCGCTTCCTACGAGCAGTACTTC

clone size: NA
D gene: TRBD2
J gene: TRBJ2-1
V gene: TRBV10-3
CDR3 protein: CAISGTSVEQFF
CDR3 DNA: TGTGCCATCAGTGGTACTAGCGTTGAGCAGTTCTTC

clone size: few
D gene: TRBD2
J gene: TRBJ2-4
V gene: TRBV19
CDR3 protein: CASSALAGSAKNIQYF
CDR3 DNA: TGTGCCAGTAGTGCCCTAGCGGGGAGTGCCAAAAACATTCAGTACTTC

clone size: NA
D gene: NA
J gene: TRBJ2-7
V gene: TRBV18
CDR3 protein: CASSPPGRGAYEQYF
CDR3 DNA: TGTGCCAGCTCACCACCAGGACGGGGTGCGTACGAGCAGTACTTC

clone size: NA
D gene: TRBD2
J gene: TRBJ2-3
V gene: TRBV5-1
CDR3 protein: CASSLLAGGSADTQYF
CDR3 DNA: TGCGCCAGCAGCTTGCTAGCGGGGGGGTCTGCAGATACGCAGTATTTT

clone size: once
D gene: TRBD2
J gene: TRBJ2-5
V gene: TRBV6-6
CDR3 protein: CASTLSGLAGEETQYF
CDR3 DNA: TGTGCCAGCACCTTATCGGGACTAGCAGGGGAAGAGACCCAGTACTTC

clone size: NA
D gene: NA
J gene: TRBJ1-2
V gene: TRBV18
CDR3 protein: CASSPDQGAYGYTF
CDR3 DNA: TGTGCCAGCTCACCAGACCAGGGCGCCTATGGCTACACCTTC

clone size: NA
D gene: TRBD1
J gene: TRBJ1-5
V gene: TRBV15
CDR3 protein: CATSREGQGFGVHQPQHF
CDR3 DNA: TGTGCCACCAGCAGGGAGGGACAGGGTTTCGGGGTTCATCAGCCCCAGCATTTT

clone size: few
D gene: NA
J gene: TRBJ1-2
V gene: TRBV9
CDR3 protein: CASSPGQLWGYTF
CDR3 DNA: TGTGCCAGCAGCCCAGGACAGCTATGGGGCTACACCTTC

clone size: NA
D gene: NA
J gene: TRBJ2-7
V gene: TRBV30
CDR3 protein: CAWSVRQGSYEQYF
CDR3 DNA: TGTGCCTGGAGTGTACGCCAGGGGTCCTACGAGCAGTACTTC

clone size: NA
D gene: NA
J gene: TRBJ2-7
V gene: TRBV28
CDR3 protein: CASSLGQDEQYF
CDR3 DNA: TGTGCCAGCAGTTTGGGGCAGGACGAGCAGTACTTC

clone size: few
D gene: NA
J gene: TRBJ1-4
V gene: TRBV9
CDR3 protein: CASSVDGGTNEKLFF
CDR3 DNA: TGTGCCAGCAGCGTAGACGGGGGAACTAATGAAAAACTGTTTTTT

clone size: NA
D gene: TRBD1
J gene: TRBJ1-2
V gene: TRBV19
CDR3 protein: CASSPEDRGGYGYTF
CDR3 DNA: TGTGCCAGTAGTCCCGAGGACAGGGGTGGTTATGGCTACACCTTC

clone size: once
D gene: TRBD1
J gene: TRBJ2-7
V gene: TRBV10-1
CDR3 protein: CASRRTGGDEQYF
CDR3 DNA: TGCGCCAGCAGACGGACAGGGGGAGACGAGCAGTACTTC